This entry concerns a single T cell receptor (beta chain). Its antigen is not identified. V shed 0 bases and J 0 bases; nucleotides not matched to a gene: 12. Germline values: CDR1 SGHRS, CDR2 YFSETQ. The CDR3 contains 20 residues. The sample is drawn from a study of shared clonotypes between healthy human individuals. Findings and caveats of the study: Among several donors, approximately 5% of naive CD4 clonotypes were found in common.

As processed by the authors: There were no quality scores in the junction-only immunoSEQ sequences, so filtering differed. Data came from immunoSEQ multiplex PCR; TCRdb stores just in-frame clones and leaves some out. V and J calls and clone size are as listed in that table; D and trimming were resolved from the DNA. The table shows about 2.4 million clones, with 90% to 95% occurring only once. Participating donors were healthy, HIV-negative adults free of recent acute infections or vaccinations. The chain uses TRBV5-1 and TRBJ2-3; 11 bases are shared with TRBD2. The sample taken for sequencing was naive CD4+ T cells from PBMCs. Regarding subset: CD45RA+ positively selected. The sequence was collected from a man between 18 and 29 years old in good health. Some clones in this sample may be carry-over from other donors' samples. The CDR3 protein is CASSLVLAGGPATSTDTQYF. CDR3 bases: TGCGCCAGCAGCTTGGTTCTAGCGGGAGGACCTGCTACTAGCACAGATACGCAGTATTTT. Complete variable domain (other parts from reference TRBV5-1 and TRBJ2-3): KAGVTQTPRYLIKTRGQQVTLSCSPISGHRSVSWYQQTPGQGLQFLFEYFSETQRNKGNFPGRFSGRQFSNSRSEMNVSTLELGDSALYLCASSLVLAGGPATSTDTQYFGPGTRLTVL.